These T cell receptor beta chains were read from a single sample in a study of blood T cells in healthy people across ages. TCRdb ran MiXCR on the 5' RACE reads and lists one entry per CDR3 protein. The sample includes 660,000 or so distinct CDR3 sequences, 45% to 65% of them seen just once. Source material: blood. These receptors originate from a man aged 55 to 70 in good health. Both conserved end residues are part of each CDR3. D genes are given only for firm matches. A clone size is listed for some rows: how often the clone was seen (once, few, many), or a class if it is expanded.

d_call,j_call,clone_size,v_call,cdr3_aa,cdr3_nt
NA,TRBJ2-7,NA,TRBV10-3,CAISESEGRIYEQYF,TGTGCCATCAGTGAGTCGGAGGGTAGAATCTACGAGCAGTACTTC
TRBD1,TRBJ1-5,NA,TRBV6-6,CASSPNRDRNQPQHF,TGTGCCAGCAGTCCCAACCGGGACAGGAATCAGCCCCAGCATTTT
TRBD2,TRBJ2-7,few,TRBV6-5,CASSHGGDKNYEQYF,TGTGCCAGCAGTCACGGGGGGGACAAAAACTACGAGCAGTACTTC
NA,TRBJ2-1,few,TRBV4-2,CASSQDIGDSLRGEQFF,TGTGCCAGCAGCCAAGATATTGGGGACTCTCTACGGGGTGAGCAGTTCTTC
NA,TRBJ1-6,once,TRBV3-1,CASSQGGLDNSPLHF,TGTGCCAGCAGCCAAGGGGGTCTCGACAATTCACCCCTCCACTTT
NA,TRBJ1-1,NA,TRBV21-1,CASSKGSFFSTTFNSAFF,TGTGCCAGCAGCAAAGGGTCGTTCTTCAGCACGACTTTCAACAGCGCTTTCTTT
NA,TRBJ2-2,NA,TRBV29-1,CSVKGVWDTGELFF,TGCAGCGTTAAAGGGGTTTGGGACACCGGGGAGCTGTTTTTT
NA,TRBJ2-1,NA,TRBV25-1,CASSEGWTGEQFF,TGTGCCAGCAGTGAAGGTTGGACGGGGGAGCAGTTCTTC
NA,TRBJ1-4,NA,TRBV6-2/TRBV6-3,CASSHPRRGANEKLFF,TGTGCCAGCAGCCACCCACGTAGGGGGGCTAATGAAAAACTGTTTTTT
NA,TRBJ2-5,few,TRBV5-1,CASSLGGNLQETQYF,TGCGCCAGCAGCTTGGGGGGGAATCTCCAAGAGACCCAGTACTTC
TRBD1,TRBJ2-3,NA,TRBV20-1,CSVGGRTGTQYF,TGCAGTGTAGGGGGCCGCACAGGTACGCAGTATTTT
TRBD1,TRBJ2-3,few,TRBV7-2,CASSYGREQGTQYF,TGTGCCAGCAGCTACGGACGAGAACAGGGGACGCAGTATTTT
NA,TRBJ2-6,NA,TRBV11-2,CASSLDRDGSGANVLTF,TGTGCCAGCAGCTTAGATCGCGACGGGTCTGGGGCCAACGTCCTGACTTTC
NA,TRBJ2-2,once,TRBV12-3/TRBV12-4,CASSQRWGRGNTGELFF,TGTGCCAGCAGCCAGAGGTGGGGGCGCGGGAACACCGGGGAGCTGTTTTTT
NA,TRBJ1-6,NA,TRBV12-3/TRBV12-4,CASSNLPNSPLHF,TGTGCCAGCAGCAACCTTCCTAATTCACCCCTCCACTTT
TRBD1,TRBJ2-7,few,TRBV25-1,CASSGDKTGDGYEQYF,TGTGCCAGCAGTGGGGACAAGACAGGGGACGGCTACGAGCAGTACTTC
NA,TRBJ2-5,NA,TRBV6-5,CATKRWGNQETQYF,TGTGCCACAAAAAGATGGGGGAATCAAGAGACCCAGTACTTC
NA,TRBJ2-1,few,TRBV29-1,CSVDRGWVEPREFF,TGCAGCGTTGACCGGGGTTGGGTAGAACCCCGGGAGTTCTTC